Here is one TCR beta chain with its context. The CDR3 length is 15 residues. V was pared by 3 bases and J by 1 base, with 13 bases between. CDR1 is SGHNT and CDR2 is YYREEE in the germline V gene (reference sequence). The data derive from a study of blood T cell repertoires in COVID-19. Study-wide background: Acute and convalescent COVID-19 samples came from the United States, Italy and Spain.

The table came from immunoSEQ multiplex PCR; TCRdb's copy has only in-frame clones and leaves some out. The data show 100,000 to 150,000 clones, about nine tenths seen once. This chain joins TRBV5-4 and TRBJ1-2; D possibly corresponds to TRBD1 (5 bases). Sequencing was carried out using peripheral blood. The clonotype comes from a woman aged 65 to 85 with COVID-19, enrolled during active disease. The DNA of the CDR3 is TGTGCCAGCAGCTCGCCGTTGGGGGGTAACTATGGCTACACCTTC. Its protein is CASSSPLGGNYGYTF.